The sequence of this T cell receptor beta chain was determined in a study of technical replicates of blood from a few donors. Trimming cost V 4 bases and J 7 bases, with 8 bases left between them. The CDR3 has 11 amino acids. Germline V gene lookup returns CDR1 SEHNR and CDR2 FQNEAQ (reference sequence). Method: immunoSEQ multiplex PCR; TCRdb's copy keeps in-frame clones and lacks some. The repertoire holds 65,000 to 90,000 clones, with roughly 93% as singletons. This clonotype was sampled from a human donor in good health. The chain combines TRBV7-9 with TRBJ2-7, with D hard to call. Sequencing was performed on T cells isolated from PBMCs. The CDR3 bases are TGTGCCAGCAGCTCCATACAGGAGCAGTACTTC. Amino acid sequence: CASSSIQEQYF.